This T cell receptor beta chain was found in a study of shared clonotypes between healthy human individuals. Researchers partitioned CD4+ cells into CD45RA+ naive and CD45RA-negative memory subsets. Germline V CDR1 and CDR2: MDHEN, SYDVKM. The CDR3 is 14 amino acids. V gave up 7 bases and J gave up 2 bases; unmatched junction bases: 8. Comments on this clone: The antigen is undetermined.

Generated by immunoSEQ multiplex PCR, the TCRdb table keeps only in-frame clones and is missing some. In the table there are approximately 2.1 million clones, about 92% of which are singletons. Whole-study results and caveats: Researchers found naive subsets generally carried larger estimated richness than memory subsets. Expectations were that clonotype sharing among donors would be affected by sequencing depth.

This chain connects TRBV28 to TRBJ2-7, with 7 nucleotides matching TRBD2. The sequence was collected from a man younger than 35 in good health. Some clones in this sample may be carry-over from other donors' samples. The sequenced material came from naive CD4+ T cells from PBMCs. Subset described: CD45RA+ positively selected. In DNA form, the CDR3 reads TGTGCCAGCACCTCTAGCGGAGTGGCCTACGAGCAGTACTTC. Protein: CASTSSGVAYEQYF.